This T cell receptor (beta chain) was captured in a study of blood T cell repertoires in COVID-19. About the research overall: Samples came from the United States, Italy and Spain, spanning acute and convalescent COVID-19. PBMCs, B-cell-depleted T cells, or T cells were the source of the cDNA or gDNA that made up the material.

Original methodology: Using reference gene primer amplification, nucleated cell counts were estimated. TCRdb's table, derived via immunoSEQ multiplex PCR, lists solely in-frame clones and lacks some. V and J calls plus clone size are reproduced from that table; the DNA served to infer D and trimming. The data show over 75,000 clones, less than 85% seen once. The germline V gene has CDR1 KGHSH and CDR2 LQKENI. This CDR3 has 16 residues. J was trimmed by 4 bases and V by 3 bases; bases with no gene match: 4. This chain connects TRBV18 to TRBJ2-3, with TRBD2 matching 13 bases. The sequenced sample was peripheral blood. The clonotype was recovered from a human donor in a cohort sampled during active COVID-19. CDR3 coding DNA: TGTGCCAGCTCACCCGGACTAGCGGGAGCCGCAGATACGCAGTATTTT. This encodes CASSPGLAGAADTQYF.